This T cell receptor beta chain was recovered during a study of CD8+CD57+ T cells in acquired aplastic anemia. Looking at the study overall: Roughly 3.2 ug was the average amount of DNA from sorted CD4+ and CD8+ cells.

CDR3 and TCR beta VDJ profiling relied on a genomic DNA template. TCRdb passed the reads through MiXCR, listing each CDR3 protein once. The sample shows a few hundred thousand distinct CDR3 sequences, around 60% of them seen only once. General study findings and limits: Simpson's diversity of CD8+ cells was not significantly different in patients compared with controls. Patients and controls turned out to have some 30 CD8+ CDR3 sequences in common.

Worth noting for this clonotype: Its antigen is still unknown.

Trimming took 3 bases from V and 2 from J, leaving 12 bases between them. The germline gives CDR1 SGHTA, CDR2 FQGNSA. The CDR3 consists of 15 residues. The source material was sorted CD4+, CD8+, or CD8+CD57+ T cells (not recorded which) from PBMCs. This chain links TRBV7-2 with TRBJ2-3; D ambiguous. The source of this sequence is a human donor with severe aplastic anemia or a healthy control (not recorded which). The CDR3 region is CASSLGQLDTDTQYF. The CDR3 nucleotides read TGTGCCAGCAGCTTGGGCCAGCTAGACACAGATACGCAGTATTTT.